This TCR beta chain stems from a study of T-cell memory formation after mild COVID-19. Study at large: Clusters were largely donor specific.

This clonotype came up many times. What it recognizes is unknown. Germline V gene sequence: CDR1 SGHTA, CDR2 FQGNSA. V dropped 5 bases and J dropped 3 bases, with 16 bases sitting between them. CDR3 length equals 15 residues. From the 5' RACE reads, TCRdb called clonotypes with MiXCR, one entry per CDR3 protein. The repertoire consists of fewer than 600,000 distinct CDR3 sequences, with roughly 20% occurring once and the leading ten covering roughly 8.1%. Study conclusions and caveats: The CD4+ clones that contracted clustered mainly within CM and EM, and the CD8+ clones concentrated in EMRA. Day 15 to 85 contracting clones showed balanced CD4/CD8; later expanders leaned CD4+.

The chain recombines TRBV7-2 with TRBJ2-5, with a tentative D call TRBD2 (6 bases). This clonotype was sampled from an adult woman who had mild COVID-19 (a few samples of this study predate the infection). Cell type and time point are not known. Sequences were obtained from PBMCs or a T cell subset sorted from them (not recorded which). DNA for the CDR3: TGTGCCAGCAGCACGGACTACAGACCGGAAGAGACCCAGTACTTC. This sequence encodes CASSTDYRPEETQYF.